These 26 T cell receptor beta chains were all obtained from the same sample, sequenced in a study of T cell responses to AZD1222 COVID-19 vaccine. Using immunoSEQ multiplex PCR, the repertoire was profiled, and TCRdb retains in-frame clones only, with some absent. The repertoire consists of around 150,000 clones, with 88% occurring once and the leading ten covering over 4.5%. Here the sequenced sample was peripheral blood, taken on day 0 of AZD1222 vaccination. These receptors were obtained from an adult in good health.

V gene TRBV9 combines with J gene TRBJ1-4; unclear D gene. The CDR3 spans 16 residues. Trimming stripped 1 base from V and 2 bases from J, with 12 bases between. Germline V gene lookup returns CDR1 SGDLS and CDR2 YYNGEE. CDR3 nucleotides: TGTGCCAGCAGCGTACAAGGCGCAGCGACTAATGAAAAACTGTTTTTT. The encoded protein is CASSVQGAATNEKLFF.

The chain carries TRBV7-6 and TRBJ2-7; D call uncertain. This CDR3 is built from 15 residues. V gave up 5 bases and J gave up 0 bases, with 14 bases separating them. Germline CDR1 and CDR2: SGHVS and FNYEAQ. The CDR3: CASSTTAHSSYEQYF. CDR3 nucleotides: TGTGCCAGCAGCACGACGGCCCACAGCTCCTACGAGCAGTACTTC.

This chain links TRBV5-8 with TRBJ1-3; D is unclear. Trimming removed 5 bases from V and 1 base from J, with 13 bases in between. Germline V gene sequence: CDR1 SGHTS, CDR2 YDEGEE. The CDR3 runs 15 residues. CDR3 bases: TGTGCCAGCAGATCGACGGGCTCTTCTGGAAACACCATATATTTT. Protein: CASRSTGSSGNTIYF.

This rearrangement joins TRBV5-1 to TRBJ2-3; D perhaps matches TRBD1 (6 bases). Germline assignment: CDR1 SGHRS and CDR2 YFSETQ. The CDR3 sequence is 14 residues long. V shed 4 bases and J shed 3 bases, with 12 bases lying between them. The CDR3 reads CASSAGQMTDTQYF. The CDR3 region has the DNA TGCGCCAGCAGCGCCGGACAGATGACAGATACGCAGTATTTT.

This clone was detected only once. The chain is built from TRBV18 and TRBJ1-5, with D tentatively TRBD1 (5 bases). The CDR3 is 17 amino acids. Germline assignment: CDR1 KGHSH and CDR2 LQKENI. V was cut by 1 base and J by 0 bases, with 13 bases left in between. CDR3 in amino acids: CASSPRMGPISNQPQHF. CDR3 in DNA: TGTGCCAGCTCACCACGTATGGGGCCCATTAGCAATCAGCCCCAGCATTTT.

V gene TRBV2 combines with J gene TRBJ2-1; no definite D call. V dropped 8 bases and J dropped 0 bases, with 2 bases sitting between them. This CDR3 spans 11 amino acids. Germline CDR1 and CDR2: SNHLY and FYNNEI. CDR3 DNA sequence: TGTGCCAGCGGCTCCTACAATGAGCAGTTCTTC. Its protein product is CASGSYNEQFF.

The rearrangement uses TRBV7-8 and TRBJ1-5; perhaps TRBD1 as D (6 bases). CDR1 SGHVS and CDR2 FQNEAQ come from the germline V gene. The CDR3 spans 16 residues. Trimming shortened V by 7 bases and J by 0 bases, and 16 bases separated the two germline ends. In nucleotides, the CDR3 is TGTGCCAGCACCCAGGGGCGGATCCTTAGCAATCAGCCCCAGCATTTT. Its protein product is CASTQGRILSNQPQHF.

V is TRBV4-3 and J is TRBJ1-4, with D hard to call. This CDR3 is 19 amino acids long. Trimming removed 0 bases at V and 0 bases at J, with 17 bases between. Germline V gene data show CDR1 as LGHNA and CDR2 as YSLEER. The CDR3 loop reads CASSQDLRMRGTTNEKLFF. DNA of the CDR3: TGCGCCAGCAGCCAAGATCTACGGATGCGGGGAACAACTAATGAAAAACTGTTTTTT.

This chain joins TRBV19 and TRBJ1-5; TRBD1 aligns across 8 bases. J gave up 6 bases and V 5 bases, and 6 bases lay outside the gene matches. This CDR3 comprises 14 residues. Germline V gives CDR1 LNHDA, CDR2 SQIVND (reference sequence). This chain's CDR3 is CASSLRQGSQPQHF. CDR3 in DNA: TGTGCCAGTAGTCTACGACAGGGGAGTCAGCCCCAGCATTTT.

J is TRBJ1-2 and V is TRBV5-1; maybe TRBD1 (5 bases). Looked up from germline, CDR1 is SGHRS and CDR2 is YFSETQ. The V gene lost 3 bases and the J gene lost 8 bases, with 14 bases spanning the gap. The CDR3 totals 13 residues. Here the CDR3 DNA reads TGCGCCAGCAGCTCGGACACCTGGGGGGGCTACACCTTC. This encodes CASSSDTWGGYTF.

The CDR3 region is CASSYTRDTYRGYTF. The CDR3 DNA sequence: TGTGCCAGCAGCTACACGCGGGACACATATCGGGGCTACACCTTC. The gene calls are TRBV7-2 and TRBJ1-2, with D tentatively TRBD1 (6 bases). CDR1 is SGHTA and CDR2 is FQGNSA in the germline V gene. Trimming pared 4 bases from V and 8 bases from J, leaving 20 bases between. The CDR3 is 15 residues long.

The chain employs TRBV6-5 and TRBJ1-5; D is unclear. Trimming took 5 bases from V and 2 from J, leaving 7 bases between them. This CDR3 region has 13 residues. The germline CDR1 and CDR2 sequences are MNHEY and SVGAGI. The CDR3 is CASSPTGNQPQHF. The CDR3 DNA follows: TGTGCCAGCAGTCCCACTGGCAATCAGCCCCAGCATTTT.

The chain uses TRBV12-3 or TRBV12-4 and TRBJ1-2; tentative D call: TRBD1 (5 bases). The length of the CDR3 is 13 residues. V was cut by 7 bases and J by 4 bases, with 13 bases left in between. The CDR3 DNA reads TGTGCCAGCATGGTTGGGGGAGGCTATGGCTACACCTTC. As protein: CASMVGGGYGYTF.

This clone occurred a few times. Other DNA sequences in this specimen translate into the identical CDR3. The genes are TRBV15 and TRBJ1-1; 9 bases align to TRBD1. V was pared by 1 base and J by 0 bases, with 3 bases of the junction left unmatched. CDR3 length: 16 amino acids. From germline, CDR1 is LNHNV and CDR2 YYDKDF (reference sequence). The CDR3 coding sequence is TGTGCCACCAGCAGAGGCGGGACAGGGATGAACACTGAAGCTTTCTTT. Its protein product is CATSRGGTGMNTEAFF.

The V gene is TRBV7-2, the J gene TRBJ1-2; D call uncertain. The CDR3 runs to 13 residues. Germline assignment: CDR1 SGHTA and CDR2 FQGNSA. Trimming took 3 bases from V and 3 from J, leaving 8 bases between them. This CDR3 is CASSFEAYYGYTF. DNA of the CDR3: TGTGCCAGCAGCTTCGAAGCCTACTATGGCTACACCTTC.

This clone was counted once. This chain joins TRBV5-1 and TRBJ2-1; no firm D call. V was pared by 6 bases and J by 0 bases, with 19 bases between. The CDR3 contains 17 residues. Germline V CDR1 and CDR2: SGHRS, YFSETQ. Here the CDR3 reads CASTRPRRSSSYNEQFF. CDR3 coding DNA: TGCGCCAGCACCCGGCCAAGGCGATCTAGCTCCTACAATGAGCAGTTCTTC. Variable domain in full (rest from reference TRBV5-1 and TRBJ2-1): KAGVTQTPRYLIKTRGQQVTLSCSPISGHRSVSWYQQTPGQGLQFLFEYFSETQRNKGNFPGRFSGRQFSNSRSEMNVSTLELGDSALYLCASTRPRRSSSYNEQFFGPGTRLTVL.

The chain joins TRBV7-2 to TRBJ2-3; D gene unclear. Germline V gene sequence: CDR1 SGHTA, CDR2 FQGNSA. V gave up 1 base and J gave up 5 bases, with 1 base separating them. The CDR3 covers 11 residues. The CDR3 region has the DNA TGTGCCAGCAGCTTAGAAGATACGCAGTATTTT. Residues: CASSLEDTQYF. The complete variable domain, with remaining parts taken from reference TRBV7-2 and TRBJ2-3, reads GAGVSQSPSNKVTEKGKDVELRCDPISGHTALYWYRQSLGQGLEFLIYFQGNSAPDKSGLPSDRFSAERTGGSVSTLTIQRTQQEDSAVYLCASSLEDTQYFGPGTRLTVL.

The chain joins TRBV12-5 to TRBJ2-1; weak D call: TRBD2 (6 bases). The CDR3 runs 15 residues. Trimming removed 4 bases from V and 3 bases from J, with 13 bases in between. Looked up from germline, CDR1 is LGHNT and CDR2 is FRNRAP. CDR3 nucleotides: TGTGCTAGTGGTTCCGATAGCGGAAACTACAATGAGCAGTTCTTC. Translation gives CASGSDSGNYNEQFF.

The chain employs TRBV5-1 and TRBJ1-1; no reliable D call. Germline values: CDR1 SGHRS, CDR2 YFSETQ. CDR3 length: 14 amino acids. V was shortened by 4 bases and J by 3 bases, with 13 bases between the two germline ends. CDR3 in DNA: TGCGCCAGCAGCCCTGGAATCGAGGACACTGAAGCTTTCTTT. Its translation is CASSPGIEDTEAFF.

The CDR3: CASSGMTGELFF. The CDR3 DNA reads TGTGCCAGCAGCGGGATGACCGGGGAGCTGTTTTTT. This sequence joins TRBV27 and TRBJ2-2; a possible D gene is TRBD2 (5 bases). CDR1 MNHEY and CDR2 SMNVEV come from the germline V gene (reference sequence). With 6 bases removed from V and 5 bases from J, the gap between germline ends came to 7 bases. CDR3 length: 12 residues.

V gene TRBV6-1 combines with J gene TRBJ2-7; 8 bases fit TRBD1. The CDR3 contains 14 residues. V lost 1 base to trimming and J lost 2 bases; unmatched junction nucleotides: 1. The germline CDR1 and CDR2 sequences are MNHNS and SASEGT. The CDR3 DNA is TGTGCCAGCAGTGAAGGGACAGGGACCTACGAGCAGTACTTC. It yields the protein CASSEGTGTYEQYF.

The CDR3 protein is CASSHPGGGQPQHF. CDR3 DNA sequence: TGTGCCAGCAGTCATCCCGGGGGCGGTCAGCCCCAGCATTTT. The V gene is TRBV7-8, the J gene TRBJ1-5; tentative D call: TRBD1 (6 bases). From germline, CDR1 is SGHVS and CDR2 FQNEAQ. V dropped 6 bases and J dropped 6 bases, with 15 bases sitting between them. This CDR3 spans 14 amino acids.

The chain joins TRBV28 to TRBJ2-7, with TRBD2 matching over 11 bases. The germline gives CDR1 MDHEN, CDR2 SYDVKM. V was clipped by 6 bases and J by 5 bases; unmatched bases: 6. This CDR3 is 14 amino acids long. Here the CDR3 DNA reads TGTGCCAGCAGGGTAGCGGGAGGGCCCCACGAGCAGTACTTC. It codes for CASRVAGGPHEQYF.

This rearrangement joins TRBV5-1 to TRBJ1-4, with D maybe TRBD1 (6 bases). CDR3 size: 15 residues. Germline V CDR1 and CDR2: SGHRS, YFSETQ. Trimming pared 0 bases from V and 8 bases from J, leaving 14 bases between. CDR3 protein: CASSLGTEAMEKLFF. The CDR3 coding sequence is TGCGCCAGCAGCTTGGGGACAGAGGCGATGGAAAAACTGTTTTTT. Full variable domain (missing parts from reference TRBV5-1 and TRBJ1-4): KAGVTQTPRYLIKTRGQQVTLSCSPISGHRSVSWYQQTPGQGLQFLFEYFSETQRNKGNFPGRFSGRQFSNSRSEMNVSTLELGDSALYLCASSLGTEAMEKLFFGSGTQLSVL.

In this sample, this clone turned up once. CDR3: CASLLGNTIYF. The CDR3 DNA follows: TGTGCCAGCCTATTAGGAAACACCATATATTTT. This sequence joins TRBV6-5 and TRBJ1-3; D call uncertain. The V end lost 8 bases, the J end lost 4 bases, and 6 bases lay between the germline ends. CDR3 length: 11 residues. The germline V gene has CDR1 MNHEY and CDR2 SVGAGI.

V usage is TRBV11-2 and J usage is TRBJ2-7, with 9 bases aligning to TRBD2. Germline CDR1 SGHAT, CDR2 FQNNGV. Trimming at V came to 4 bases and at J to 3 bases, leaving 16 bases not matched to a gene. The CDR3 contains 18 residues. The chain's CDR3 is CASSSPSATSGVLYEQYF. CDR3 nucleotides: TGTGCCAGCAGCTCCCCTAGTGCGACTAGCGGAGTCCTCTACGAGCAGTACTTC.